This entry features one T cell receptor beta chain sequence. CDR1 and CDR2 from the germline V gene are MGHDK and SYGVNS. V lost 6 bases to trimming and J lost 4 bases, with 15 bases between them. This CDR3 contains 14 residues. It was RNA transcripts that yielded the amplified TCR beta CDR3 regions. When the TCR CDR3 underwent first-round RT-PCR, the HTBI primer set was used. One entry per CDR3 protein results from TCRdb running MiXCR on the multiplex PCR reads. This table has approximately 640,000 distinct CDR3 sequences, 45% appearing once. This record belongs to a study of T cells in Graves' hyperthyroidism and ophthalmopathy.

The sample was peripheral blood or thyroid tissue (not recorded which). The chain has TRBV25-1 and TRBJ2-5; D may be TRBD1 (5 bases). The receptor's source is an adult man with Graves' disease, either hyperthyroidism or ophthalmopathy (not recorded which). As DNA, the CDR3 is TGTGCCAGCAGCGTTGCTCAGGGTGGAGAGACCCAGTACTTC. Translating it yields CASSVAQGGETQYF.